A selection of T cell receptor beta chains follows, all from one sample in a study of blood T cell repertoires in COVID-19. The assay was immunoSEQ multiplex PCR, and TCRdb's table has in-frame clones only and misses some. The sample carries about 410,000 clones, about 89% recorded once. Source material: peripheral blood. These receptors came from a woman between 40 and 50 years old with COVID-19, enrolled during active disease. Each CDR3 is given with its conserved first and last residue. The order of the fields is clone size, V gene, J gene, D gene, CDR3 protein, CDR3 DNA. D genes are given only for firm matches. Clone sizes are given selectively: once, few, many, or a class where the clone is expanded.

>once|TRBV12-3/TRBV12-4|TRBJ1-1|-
CASSLLRDTEAFF
TGTGCCAGCAGTTTGTTGAGGGACACTGAAGCTTTCTTT
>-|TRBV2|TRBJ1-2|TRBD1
CASSRDSNLYGYTF
TGTGCCAGCAGTCGGGACAGTAACCTCTATGGCTACACCTTC
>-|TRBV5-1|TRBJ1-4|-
CASGLDPTNEKLFF
TGCGCCAGCGGACTAGACCCAACTAATGAAAAACTGTTTTTT
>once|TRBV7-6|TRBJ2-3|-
CASSLWWGKDTQYF
TGTGCCAGCAGCTTATGGTGGGGCAAAGATACGCAGTATTTT
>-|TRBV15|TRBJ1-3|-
CATSRDRVSGNTIYF
TGTGCCACCAGCAGAGATAGAGTTTCTGGAAACACCATATATTTT
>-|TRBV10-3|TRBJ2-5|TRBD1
CAISVDRGRGETQYF
TGTGCCATCAGTGTCGACAGGGGGAGAGGGGAGACCCAGTACTTC
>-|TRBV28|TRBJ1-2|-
CASRLQGSGNYGYTF
TGTGCCAGCAGGCTACAGGGATCGGGTAACTATGGCTACACCTTC
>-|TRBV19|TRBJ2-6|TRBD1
CASGTASSGANVLTF
TGTGCCAGTGGGACAGCTTCCTCTGGGGCCAACGTCCTGACTTTC
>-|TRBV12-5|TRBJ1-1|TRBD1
CASGLGDRGNTEAFF
TGTGCTAGTGGTTTGGGCGACAGGGGAAACACTGAAGCTTTCTTT
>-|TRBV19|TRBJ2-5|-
CASSIGGLETQYF
TGTGCCAGTAGTATCGGGGGGCTGGAGACCCAGTACTTC
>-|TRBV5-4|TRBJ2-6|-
CASSFLTGSGANVLTF
TGTGCCAGCAGCTTTCTAACGGGATCTGGGGCCAACGTCCTGACTTTC
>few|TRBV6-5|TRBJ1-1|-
CASRTGGYTEAFF
TGTGCCAGCAGAACTGGGGGGTACACTGAAGCTTTCTTT
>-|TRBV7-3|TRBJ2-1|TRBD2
CASSLRGSGGVAPSYNEQFF
TGTGCCAGCAGCTTAAGAGGTAGCGGGGGGGTCGCGCCCTCCTACAATGAGCAGTTCTTC
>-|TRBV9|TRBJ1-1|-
CASSVSGQLNTEAFF
TGTGCCAGCAGCGTATCCGGACAGCTGAACACTGAAGCTTTCTTT
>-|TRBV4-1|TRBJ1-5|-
CASSQGERNQPQHF
TGCGCCAGCAGCCAAGGGGAGCGTAATCAGCCCCAGCATTTT
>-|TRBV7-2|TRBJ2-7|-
CASSTRGQGYEQYF
TGTGCCAGCAGCACCAGAGGCCAGGGCTACGAGCAGTACTTC